The TCR beta chain under discussion was sequenced for a study of shared clonotypes between healthy human individuals (dated by TCRdb to the early 2020s). For the study in its entirety: The cohort included three men and a couple of women between 18 and 49 years of age. Each donor's leukapheresis produced roughly between roughly 0.85 and 10 billion PBMCs. Blood TCR repertoires of about five healthy adults were deeply sequenced to estimate repertoire size and the extent of clonotype sharing between individuals. To increase sequencing depth and limit assay-specific biases, TCR repertoire library preparation and sequencing were carried out by different laboratories using diverse techniques. For each donor, CD4 naive and CD4 memory were each run on three plates, CD8 naive on two plates, and CD8 memory on one plate.

The donors were healthy, HIV-negative adults who had no recently reported acute infections or vaccinations. All donors were Caucasian adults living in Nashville, Tennessee, USA. Magnetic negative selection was used to enrich CD4+ T cells, after which naive cells were positively selected on CD45RA and the negative fraction became the memory subset. Blood was collected by leukapheresis, and PBMCs were isolated by Ficoll-Histopaque density gradient centrifugation and then cryopreserved in liquid nitrogen vapor phase. Purity and quantity of every magnetically sorted T cell population were checked by analytical flow cytometry. Genomic DNA was isolated from each sorted fraction and quantified by UV absorbance on a Nanodrop 2000c. What the authors observed across the whole study: Estimated clonotype richness was generally larger for naive than for memory subsets. Pairwise subsampling indicated that sequencing depth was expected to affect the degree of clonotype sharing among donors. Only blood was sampled, and tissue TCR repertoires likely differ from those in blood. Across a handful of donors, approximately 5% of naive CD4, approximately 3.6% of naive CD8, about 2.3% of memory CD4, and roughly 0.41% of memory CD8 clonotypes were shared. Higher generation probabilities were observed for clonotypes shared by all four sorted-subset donors than for non-shared clonotypes. Because the study included a small number of donors, the genetic and exposure-history diversity represented was limited. Even with the large sequencing depth, rarefaction of the sorted-subset datasets indicated that sequencing was incomplete.

TCR CDR3 regions were amplified from genomic DNA by multiplex PCR using the deep immunoSEQ assay. Genomic DNA extracted from each cell subset was distributed evenly over all wells of several immunoSEQ 96-well plates, and each plate served as one replicate. For sorted subsets, about 200 ng genomic DNA, equal to 25,000 to 35,000 T cell genomes, was loaded into each replicate PCR. The purified libraries were quantified using a Qubit 3.0 fluorometer, sized with a Bioanalyzer 2100, and then quantified again using the KAPA Library Quantification kit. Each immunoSEQ 96-well plate was sequenced on its own single-read 150-cycle Illumina NextSeq 550 flow cell. The study's processing was this. The immunoSEQ output contained only junctional sequences without quality scores, so filtering could not match that applied to full-length reads. Sequences were annotated with PyIR, a Python wrapper for IgBLAST v1.9, and V/J genes and CDR3 were assigned using IMGT germline references. Reads were removed for weak V/J assignments (E-value above 1e-6), missing CDR3, stop codons, out-of-frame junctions, or ambiguous translated residues. V3J clonotypes were defined as sequences sharing an identical inferred V gene, J gene, and CDR3 amino acid sequence. To compute the percentage overlap between repertoires, the number of shared unique clonotypes was divided by the size of the smaller repertoire. RTK rarefaction, the Chao1 estimator, and Recon v2.1 estimates of unobserved clonotypes were used to assess repertoire richness. OLGA was used to compute generation probabilities for all TCRbeta clonotypes that the gDNA method yielded from a few donors. In its TCRdb copy, this immuneACCESS table keeps in-frame sequences only and misses some clones. Where compared with another copy, unresolved V genes explain less than half of these, and the others have no known cause. The V and J calls and clone size were taken over from that table, and D and trimming were inferred from the DNA. The sample table holds 2.3 million or so clones, of which more than 80% were seen once. Together, the top ten hold 0.35% to 0.45% of the sample.

Trimming takes 6 bases from V and 7 bases from J, and the germline ends sit 16 bases apart. The CDR3 starts with the cysteine, ends with the phenylalanine, and has 14 residues. Here the CDR3 DNA is all that survives: 42 bases in frame from base 1. The germline V gene yields MNHNS for CDR1 and SASEGT for CDR2. About this clone itself: Its antigen is unknown. The sample holds no much larger clone one base away, and base qualities are not on file.

The sample was naive CD4+ T cells from PBMCs. The sample's cell subset or site label, decoded: CD45RA+ positively selected. Rearrangement joined TRBV6-1 to TRBJ2-1; the D gene is possibly TRBD2, with 6 bases matching. The TCR comes from a man aged 18 to 29 in good health. Some clones in this sample may be carry-over from other donors' samples. The sequenced DNA: TGTGCCAGCAGCCTGGAGCGGGCCGGAAATGAGCAGTTCTTC. Translation gives CASSLERAGNEQFF.